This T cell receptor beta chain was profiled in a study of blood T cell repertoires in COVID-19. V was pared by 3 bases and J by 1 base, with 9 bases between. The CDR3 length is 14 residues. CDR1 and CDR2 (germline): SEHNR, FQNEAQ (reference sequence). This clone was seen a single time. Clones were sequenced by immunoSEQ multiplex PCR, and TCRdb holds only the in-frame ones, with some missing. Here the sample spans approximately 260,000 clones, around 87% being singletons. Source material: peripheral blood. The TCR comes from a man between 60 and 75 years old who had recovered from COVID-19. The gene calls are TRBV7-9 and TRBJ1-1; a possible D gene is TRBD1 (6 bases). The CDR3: CASSLSQGNTEAFF. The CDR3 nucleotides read TGTGCCAGCAGCTTGTCACAGGGGAACACTGAAGCTTTCTTT.